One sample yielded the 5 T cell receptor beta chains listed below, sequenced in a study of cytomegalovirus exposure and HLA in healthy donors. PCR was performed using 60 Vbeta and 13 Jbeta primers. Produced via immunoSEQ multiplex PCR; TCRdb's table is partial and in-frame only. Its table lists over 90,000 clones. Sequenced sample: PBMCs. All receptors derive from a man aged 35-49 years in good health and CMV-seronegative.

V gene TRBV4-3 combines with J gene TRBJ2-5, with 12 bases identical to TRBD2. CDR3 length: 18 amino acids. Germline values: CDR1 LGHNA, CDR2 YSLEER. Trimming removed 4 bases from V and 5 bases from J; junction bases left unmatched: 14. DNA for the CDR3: TGCGCCAGCAGCCGGGGGCCGAGACTAGCGGGGGTGGGGGAGACCCAGTACTTC. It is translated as CASSRGPRLAGVGETQYF.

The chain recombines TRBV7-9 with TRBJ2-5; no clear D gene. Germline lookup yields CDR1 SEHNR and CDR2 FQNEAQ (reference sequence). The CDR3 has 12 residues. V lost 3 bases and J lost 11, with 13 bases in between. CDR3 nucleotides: TGTGCCAGCAGCTTTCAACCGTCTGAGCAGTACTTC. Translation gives CASSFQPSEQYF.

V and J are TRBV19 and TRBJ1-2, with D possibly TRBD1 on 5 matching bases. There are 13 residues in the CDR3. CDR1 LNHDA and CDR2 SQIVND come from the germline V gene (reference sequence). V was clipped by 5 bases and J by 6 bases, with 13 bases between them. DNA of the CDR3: TGTGCCAGTAGTCAACCCCAGGGTAATGGCTACACCTTC. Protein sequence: CASSQPQGNGYTF. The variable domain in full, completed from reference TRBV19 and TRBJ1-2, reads DGGITQSPKYLFRKEGQNVTLSCEQNLNHDAMYWYRQDPGQGLRLIYYSQIVNDFQKGDIAEGYSVSREKKESFPLTVTSAQKNPTAFYLCASSQPQGNGYTFGSGTRLTVV.

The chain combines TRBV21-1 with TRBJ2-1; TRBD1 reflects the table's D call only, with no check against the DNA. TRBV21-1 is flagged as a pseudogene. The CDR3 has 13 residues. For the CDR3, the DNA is TGTGCCAGCAGCACGACACCTTACAATGAGCAGTTCTTC. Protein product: CASSTTPYNEQFF.

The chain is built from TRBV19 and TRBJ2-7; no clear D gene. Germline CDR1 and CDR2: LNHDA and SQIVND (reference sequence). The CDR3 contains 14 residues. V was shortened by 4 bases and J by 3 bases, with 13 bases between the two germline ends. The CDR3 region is CASSKPTQYYEQYF. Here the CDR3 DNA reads TGTGCCAGTAGTAAACCCACCCAGTACTACGAGCAGTACTTC.